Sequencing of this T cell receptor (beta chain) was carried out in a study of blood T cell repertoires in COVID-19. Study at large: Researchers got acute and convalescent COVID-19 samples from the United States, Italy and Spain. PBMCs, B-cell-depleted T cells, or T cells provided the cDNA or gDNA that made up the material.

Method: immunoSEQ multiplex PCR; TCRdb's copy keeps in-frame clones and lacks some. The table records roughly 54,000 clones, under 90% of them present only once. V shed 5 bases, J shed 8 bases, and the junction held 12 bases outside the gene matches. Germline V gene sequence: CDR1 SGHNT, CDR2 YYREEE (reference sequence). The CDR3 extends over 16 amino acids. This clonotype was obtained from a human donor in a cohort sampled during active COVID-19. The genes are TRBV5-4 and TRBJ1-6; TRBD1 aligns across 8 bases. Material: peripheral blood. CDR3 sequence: CASSSIQGAGDSPLHF. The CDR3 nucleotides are TGTGCCAGCAGTTCCATTCAGGGGGCCGGGGATTCACCCCTCCACTTT.